This T cell receptor (beta chain) derives from a study of beta chain features in type 1 diabetes (dated by TCRdb to 2016 to 2019). About the full investigation: No differences in mean age, gender distribution, total cell number or subset yield were found between patients and healthy donors. A total of around 110,000,000 sorted cells were examined across all samples, and a strong correlation was observed between cell number per subset and RNA yield. The study compared TCRB repertoires of sorted circulating CD4+ T cell subsets between recently diagnosed type 1 diabetes patients and matched healthy donors. Whereas all 30 or so donors provided naive and central memory subsets, regulatory and stem cell-like memory subsets were isolated from just 8 patients and about 8 healthy donors.

Each donor gave one peripheral blood draw, approximately 120 mL on average, collected into heparinised tubes. A BD FACSAria II and a panel including CD45RO, CCR7, CD25, CD127, CD95 and CD27 were used to sort naive, central memory, regulatory and stem cell-like memory CD4+ T cells. All sorted populations exceeded 95% purity. PBMCs were separated immediately by Lymphoprep density gradient centrifugation and were stained directly, without being cultured. So that batch effects would be minimized, each experiment stained and sorted samples in pairs, pairing one healthy donor with one patient. As concerns this clone: The clone's antigen remains unknown. Per-base quality was not reported, and no clone a single base away is much larger than it.

The entire amount of isolated RNA was reverse transcribed using the High Capacity cDNA Reverse Transcription Kit, so the sequenced TCRB transcripts were expressed ones. Deep immunoSEQ sequencing was performed on naive, central memory and regulatory T cell samples, with an average of approximately 3.9 million total reads per sample. Sorted cells were lysed in RLT buffer, and RNA was extracted using DNase-treated RNeasy Micro or Mini kits according to cell number. To prevent cross-contamination, each cell subset was processed individually, whereas patient and healthy donor samples were processed jointly. The immunoSEQ multiplex PCR was used to amplify TCRB sequences from cDNA, yielding 87-bp fragments that span the CDR3 region. Sequencing of the amplicons was performed on the Illumina HiSeq platform. Per the authors' processing: PCR bias was computationally corrected using synthetic template baselines, reads within Hamming distance 2 were collapsed, and singletons that could not be merged were discarded. Reads were aligned to IMGT to assign V, D and J genes, CDR3 length, and insertions or deletions at six rearrangement sites. Within each subset, clonotype counts were normalized to sorted cell number, and only after that were true diversity and Gini coefficients computed with the tcR R package. Repertoire sharing was quantified using the overlap coefficient calculated on TCRB nucleotide sequences. TCRdb obtained this table from immuneACCESS and retained in-frame rearrangements with V and J assigned. These tables miss some clones; where compared with another copy, unresolved V genes account for less than half of the shortfall, and the remainder is unexplained. The V and J calls and clone size come from that table; D and trimming were worked out from the DNA. A total of under 300,000 clones appear in this sample, around a quarter of them only once. Jointly, the top ten make up around 4% of the sample.

Here is what the overall study found, with its caveats: In all four CD4+ subsets, TCRB CDR3 length was moderately but significantly shorter in type 1 diabetes patients. Because cDNA was sequenced instead of genomic DNA, highly expressing activated cells could be over-represented, though the groups showed no difference in activation or CD3 levels. HLA sub-analyses involved small numbers of individuals, so any influence of HLA type on TCRB rearrangement remained unresolved. Naive, central memory and regulatory TCRB repertoires appeared to be more similar among patients than among healthy donors. At VDJ recombination sites, patients with type 1 diabetes made fewer insertions and deleted more nucleotides, a pattern implying thymic rearrangement abnormalities. Shorter templates might be favored by PCR, yet because patient and control samples were amplified and corrected together, any such skew would affect both groups equally.

The CDR3 contains 14 residues, cysteine and phenylalanine counted. The CDR3 DNA has 42 bases and is translated from base 1. Trimming removed 5 bases from V and 2 bases from J, leaving 13 bases between the germline ends. CDR1 and CDR2 are read off the germline V gene as SGHRS and YFSETQ. Specimen: central memory CD4+ T cells from blood. This clonotype was sampled from a man aged 30-40 years in good health. The chain was built from TRBV5-1 and TRBJ2-5, with no D gene named confidently. The CDR3 here reads CASSFGLDQETQYF. The nucleotide sequence is given as TGCGCCAGCAGTTTTGGGCTGGATCAAGAGACCCAGTACTTC.